The source of this T cell receptor beta chain is a study of blood T cell repertoires in COVID-19. Background on the study: There were acute and convalescent COVID-19 samples, and they came from the United States, Italy and Spain.

Germline V gene sequence: CDR1 SGHNT, CDR2 YENEEA. The trim removed 5 bases at V and 8 bases at J, leaving 7 bases unmatched. The CDR3 contains 14 residues. The table came from immunoSEQ multiplex PCR; TCRdb's copy has only in-frame clones and leaves some out. This sample carries nearly 50,000 clones, approximately 85% of them seen once, and the ten largest clones take 11% to 15%. The clonotype comes from a human donor in a cohort sampled during active COVID-19. The specimen was peripheral blood. V usage is TRBV11-3 and J usage is TRBJ2-1; 9 bases are a match to TRBD2. CDR3 DNA sequence: TGTGCCAGCAGCGAGCGGGGACTAGCTGATGAGCAGTTCTTC. Translation: CASSERGLADEQFF.